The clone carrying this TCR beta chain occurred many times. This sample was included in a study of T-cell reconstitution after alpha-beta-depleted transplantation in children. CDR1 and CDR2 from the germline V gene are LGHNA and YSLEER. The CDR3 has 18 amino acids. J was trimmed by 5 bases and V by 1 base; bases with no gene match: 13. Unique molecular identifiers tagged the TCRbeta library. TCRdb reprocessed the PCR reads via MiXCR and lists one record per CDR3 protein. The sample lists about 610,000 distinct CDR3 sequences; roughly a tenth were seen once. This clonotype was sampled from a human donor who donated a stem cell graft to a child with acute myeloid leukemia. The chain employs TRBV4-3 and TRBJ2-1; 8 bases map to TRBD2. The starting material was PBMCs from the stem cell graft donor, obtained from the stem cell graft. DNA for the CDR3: TGCGCCAGCAGCCAAGGAGTCTATCGGGAGGGCCCCCACAATGAGCAGTTCTTC. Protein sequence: CASSQGVYREGPHNEQFF.